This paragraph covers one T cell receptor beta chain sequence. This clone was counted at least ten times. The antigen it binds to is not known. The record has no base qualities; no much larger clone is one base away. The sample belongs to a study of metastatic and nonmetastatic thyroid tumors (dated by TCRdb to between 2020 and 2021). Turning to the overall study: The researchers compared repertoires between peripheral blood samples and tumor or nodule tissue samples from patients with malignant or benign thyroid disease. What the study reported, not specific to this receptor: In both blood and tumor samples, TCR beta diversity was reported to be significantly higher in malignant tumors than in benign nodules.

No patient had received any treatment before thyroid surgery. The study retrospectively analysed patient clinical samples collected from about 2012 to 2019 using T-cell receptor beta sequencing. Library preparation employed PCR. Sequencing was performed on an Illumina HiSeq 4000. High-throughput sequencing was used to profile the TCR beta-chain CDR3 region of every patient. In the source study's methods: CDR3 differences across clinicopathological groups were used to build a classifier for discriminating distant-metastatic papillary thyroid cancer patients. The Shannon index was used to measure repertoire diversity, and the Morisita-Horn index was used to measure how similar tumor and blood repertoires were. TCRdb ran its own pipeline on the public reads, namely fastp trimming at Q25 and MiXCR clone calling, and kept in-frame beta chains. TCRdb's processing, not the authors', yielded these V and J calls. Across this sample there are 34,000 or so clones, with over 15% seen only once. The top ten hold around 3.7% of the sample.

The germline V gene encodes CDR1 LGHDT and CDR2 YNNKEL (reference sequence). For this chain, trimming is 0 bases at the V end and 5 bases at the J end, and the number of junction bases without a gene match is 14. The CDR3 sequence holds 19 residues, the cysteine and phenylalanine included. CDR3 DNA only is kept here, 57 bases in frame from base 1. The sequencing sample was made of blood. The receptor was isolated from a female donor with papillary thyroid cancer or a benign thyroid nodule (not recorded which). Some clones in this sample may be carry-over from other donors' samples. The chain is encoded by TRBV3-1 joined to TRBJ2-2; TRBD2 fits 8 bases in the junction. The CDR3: CASSQDPIPRSGRTGELFF. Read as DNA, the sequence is TGTGCCAGCAGCCAAGATCCGATCCCGAGAAGCGGGAGAACCGGGGAGCTGTTTTTT. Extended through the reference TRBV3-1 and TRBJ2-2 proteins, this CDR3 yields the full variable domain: DTAVSQTPKYLVTQMGNDKSIKCEQNLGHDTMYWYKQDSKKFLKIMFSYNNKELIINETVPNRFSPKSPDKAHLNLHINSLELGDSAVYFCASSQDPIPRSGRTGELFFGEGSRLTVL.